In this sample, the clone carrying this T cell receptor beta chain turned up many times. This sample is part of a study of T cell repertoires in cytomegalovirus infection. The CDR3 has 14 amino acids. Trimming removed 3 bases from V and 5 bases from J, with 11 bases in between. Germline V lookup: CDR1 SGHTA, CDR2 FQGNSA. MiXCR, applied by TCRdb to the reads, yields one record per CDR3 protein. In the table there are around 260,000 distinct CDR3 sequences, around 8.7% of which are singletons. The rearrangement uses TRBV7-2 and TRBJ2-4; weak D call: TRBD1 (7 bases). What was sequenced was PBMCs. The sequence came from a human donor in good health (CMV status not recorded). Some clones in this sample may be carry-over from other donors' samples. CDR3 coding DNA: TGTGCCAGCAGCTTGGGCGGGACAGAAAACATTCAGTACTTC. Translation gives CASSLGGTENIQYF.